These 19 T cell receptor beta chains were all obtained from the same sample, sequenced in a study of cytomegalovirus exposure and HLA in healthy donors listed by TCRdb under 2017. Library preparation employed the immunoSEQ multiplex PCR assay. The multiplex PCR relied on a mix of 60 forward primers for TCR Vbeta segments and 13 reverse primers for TCR Jbeta segments. Entries here come from immuneACCESS through TCRdb and include only in-frame sequences with V and J called. Some clones fail to appear in such tables; in the studies checked, an unresolved V gene covers under half of the shortfall, and the cause of the remainder is unknown. The sample table records about 48,000 clones. About 2% of the sample lies in the top ten. Sequencing was carried out using PBMCs. The source of these receptors is a woman in her thirties or forties in good health and CMV-seronegative.

This chain uses TRBV5-6 with TRBJ2-7, with TRBD1 matching over 7 bases. V trimming: 4 bases; J trimming: 6 bases; junction bases outside the gene matches: 7. The V gene's germline CDR1 is SGHDT and CDR2 YYEEEE. The CDR3 runs to 13 residues. The CDR3 coding sequence is TGTGCCAGCAGCATTGGGACAGCCGGCGAGCAGTACTTC. Protein product: CASSIGTAGEQYF.

The chain carries TRBV6-6 and TRBJ1-1, with D possibly TRBD1 on 5 matching bases. This CDR3 has 14 residues. V dropped 4 bases and J dropped 0 bases, with 9 bases sitting between them. Germline V gives CDR1 MNHNY, CDR2 SVGAGI (reference sequence). The CDR3 reads CASSLQGMNTEAFF. The CDR3 DNA reads TGTGCCAGCAGTTTGCAGGGTATGAACACTGAAGCTTTCTTT.

This chain uses TRBV5-4 with TRBJ1-2; 7 bases line up with TRBD1. Germline CDR1 reads SGHNT; CDR2 reads YYREEE (reference sequence). CDR3 length: 13 amino acids. The junction had 2 bases not matched to a gene; V was cut back by 4 bases and J by 2 bases. CDR3 region: CASSPDRNYGYTF. The CDR3 region has the DNA TGTGCCAGCAGCCCGGACAGGAACTATGGCTACACCTTC.

This chain joins TRBV30 and TRBJ2-7, with 11 bases matching TRBD2. The CDR3 totals 13 residues. Germline trimming cut 0 bases from V and 6 bases from J; bases unmatched to any gene: 1. Germline-derived CDR1 and CDR2 are GTSNPN and SVGIG (reference sequence). This chain's CDR3 is CAWSVLAGGEQYF. The CDR3 DNA reads as TGTGCCTGGAGTGTGCTAGCGGGAGGCGAGCAGTACTTC.

The gene calls are TRBV19 and TRBJ1-2, with a tentative D call TRBD1 (6 bases). Germline loops: CDR1 LNHDA, CDR2 SQIVND (reference sequence). The CDR3 runs to 13 residues. The CDR3 sequence is CACVGGLAYGYTF. The DNA for the CDR3 is TGTGCGTGTGTTGGGGGCCTGGCCTATGGCTACACCTTC.

This sequence joins TRBV27 and TRBJ2-2, with D possibly matching TRBD1 (7 bases). Germline V gene sequence: CDR1 MNHEY, CDR2 SMNVEV (reference sequence). Between the trimmed V and J ends, which lost 3 bases and 2 bases, there was a span of 13 bases. There are 16 residues in the CDR3. The CDR3 spells CASSFHRGGNTGELFF. The CDR3 nucleotides read TGTGCCAGCAGTTTTCACAGGGGAGGTAACACCGGGGAGCTGTTTTTT.

CDR3 nucleotides: TGTGCCTGGAGTGCCGGGGCCTACGAGCAGTACTTC. Translating gives CAWSAGAYEQYF. The chain employs TRBV30 and TRBJ2-7, with a tentative D call TRBD2 (5 bases). Per the germline V gene, CDR1 is GTSNPN and CDR2 is SVGIG (reference sequence). V was shortened by 1 base and J by 2 bases, with 6 bases between the two germline ends. There are 12 residues in the CDR3.

The chain carries TRBV5-1 and TRBJ1-1, with unresolved D. Trimming removed 3 bases from V and 3 bases from J, with 12 bases in between. This CDR3 spans 14 amino acids. The germline CDR1 and CDR2 sequences are SGHRS and YFSETQ. CDR3 sequence (DNA): TGCGCCAGCAGCTCCGCTCAAGGAGACACTGAAGCTTTCTTT. This codes for CASSSAQGDTEAFF.

The rearrangement links TRBV7-3 to TRBJ2-1, with TRBD1 identical over 7 bases. Germline CDR1 and CDR2: SGHTA and FQGTGA. V lost 4 bases and J lost 0; bases outside the gene matches: 3. The CDR3 contains 15 residues. The CDR3, as DNA: TGTGCCAGCAGCTCGGACAGGAGCTCCTACAATGAGCAGTTCTTC. It translates to CASSSDRSSYNEQFF. The whole variable domain, filled in from reference TRBV7-3 and TRBJ2-1, reads GAGVSQTPSNKVTEKGKYVELRCDPISGHTALYWYRQSLGQGPEFLIYFQGTGAADDSGLPNDRFFAVRPEGSVSTLKIQRTERGDSAVYLCASSSDRSSYNEQFFGPGTRLTVL.

As regards this clone: Its ends do not fully match the called genes, so a read error is possible. The genes are TRBV9 and TRBJ2-5; TRBD2 matches 12 bases. This CDR3 spans 19 amino acids. CDR1 and CDR2 from the germline V gene are SGDLS and YYNGEE. The CDR3 DNA reads TGTGCCAGCAGCGTAGGAACTAGCGGGGGGTCTGGGTACCAAGAGAACCAGTACTTC. Amino acid sequence: CASSVGTSGGSGYQENQYF.

This chain uses TRBV5-1 with TRBJ1-1; D is undetermined. Germline V lookup: CDR1 SGHRS, CDR2 YFSETQ. The V end lost 0 bases, the J end lost 3 bases, and 3 bases lay between the germline ends. The CDR3 consists of 12 residues. The CDR3 coding sequence is TGCGCCAGCAGCTTGGGAGACACTGAAGCTTTCTTT. Its translation is CASSLGDTEAFF. Using reference TRBV5-1 and TRBJ1-1 for the parts outside the CDR3, the full variable domain is KAGVTQTPRYLIKTRGQQVTLSCSPISGHRSVSWYQQTPGQGLQFLFEYFSETQRNKGNFPGRFSGRQFSNSRSEMNVSTLELGDSALYLCASSLGDTEAFFGQGTRLTVV.

This rearrangement joins TRBV2 to TRBJ1-2; the D gene is possibly TRBD1 (6 bases). The CDR3 has 14 amino acids. The germline CDR1 and CDR2 sequences are SNHLY and FYNNEI. Trimming left V 1 base short and J 3 bases short, with 9 bases between. The chain's CDR3 is CASSEDRADYGYTF. CDR3 bases: TGTGCCAGCAGTGAAGACAGGGCCGACTATGGCTACACCTTC.

The rearrangement joins TRBV6-5 to TRBJ2-7; the D gene is possibly TRBD1 (7 bases). Germline lookup yields CDR1 MNHEY and CDR2 SVGAGI. V dropped 10 bases and J dropped 2 bases, with 15 bases sitting between them. The CDR3 length is 13 residues. CDR3 protein: CATAGTEPYEQYF. The DNA for the CDR3 is TGTGCCACCGCGGGGACAGAGCCCTACGAGCAGTACTTC.

The chain is built from TRBV11-3 and TRBJ2-7; 11 nucleotides align to TRBD2. The V and J ends lost 3 bases and 5 bases, in that order; junction bases with no gene match: 12. The CDR3 has 17 amino acids. The germline V gene has CDR1 SGHNT and CDR2 YENEEA. DNA of the CDR3: TGTGCCAGCAGCTTGGGTCTAGCGGGAGGAACCGCGAACGAGCAGTACTTC. Translating gives CASSLGLAGGTANEQYF.

The rearrangement joins TRBV7-9 to TRBJ1-2, with a possible D match to TRBD1 (6 bases). This CDR3 is built from 12 residues. In germline, CDR1 is SEHNR, CDR2 FQNEAQ (reference sequence). Trimming took off 4 bases at V and 7 bases at J, with 10 bases between the two ends. CDR3 loop: CASSSTGVGYTF. The DNA for the CDR3 is TGTGCCAGCAGCTCGACAGGCGTTGGCTACACCTTC. The variable domain in full, completed from reference TRBV7-9 and TRBJ1-2, reads DTGVSQNPRHKITKRGQNVTFRCDPISEHNRLYWYRQTLGQGPEFLTYFQNEAQLEKSRLLSDRFSAERPKGSFSTLEIQRTEQGDSAMYLCASSSTGVGYTFGSGTRLTVV.

The rearrangement joins TRBV4-2 to TRBJ2-3; D is perhaps TRBD1 (5 bases). The CDR3 has 14 amino acids. V dropped 4 bases and J dropped 2 bases, with 10 bases sitting between them. In germline, CDR1 is LGHNA, CDR2 YNFKEQ. CDR3 protein: CASSPTVYTDTQYF. In DNA form, the CDR3 reads TGTGCCAGCAGCCCGACAGTATACACAGATACGCAGTATTTT.

The chain carries TRBV19 and TRBJ1-4; possibly TRBD1 for D (6 bases). The V gene lost 5 bases and the J gene lost 6 bases, with 16 bases spanning the gap. The length of the CDR3 is 15 residues. The germline V gene has CDR1 LNHDA and CDR2 SQIVND (reference sequence). In DNA form, the CDR3 reads TGTGCCAGTAGTCACACAGGGTATGAGGATGAAAAACTGTTTTTT. It specifies CASSHTGYEDEKLFF.

The V and J genes are TRBV11-1 and TRBJ2-5; the D gene is possibly TRBD2 (6 bases). Between the trimmed V and J ends, which lost 5 bases and 0 bases, there was a span of 10 bases. There are 14 residues in the CDR3. The germline V gene encodes CDR1 SGHAT and CDR2 FQDESV (reference sequence). CDR3 sequence reads: CASSHGRYQETQYF. The CDR3 coding sequence is TGTGCCAGCAGCCATGGGAGGTACCAAGAGACCCAGTACTTC.

The chain combines TRBV10-2 with TRBJ2-1; TRBD2 agrees at 14 bases. Germline-derived CDR1 and CDR2 are WSHSY and SAAADI. With 10 bases clipped from V and 4 bases from J, the junction kept 6 bases outside the gene matches. The CDR3 covers 15 residues. CDR3 sequence reads: CATGLAGGSYNEQFF. The CDR3 nucleotides are TGCGCCACCGGACTAGCGGGGGGTTCGTACAATGAGCAGTTCTTC.